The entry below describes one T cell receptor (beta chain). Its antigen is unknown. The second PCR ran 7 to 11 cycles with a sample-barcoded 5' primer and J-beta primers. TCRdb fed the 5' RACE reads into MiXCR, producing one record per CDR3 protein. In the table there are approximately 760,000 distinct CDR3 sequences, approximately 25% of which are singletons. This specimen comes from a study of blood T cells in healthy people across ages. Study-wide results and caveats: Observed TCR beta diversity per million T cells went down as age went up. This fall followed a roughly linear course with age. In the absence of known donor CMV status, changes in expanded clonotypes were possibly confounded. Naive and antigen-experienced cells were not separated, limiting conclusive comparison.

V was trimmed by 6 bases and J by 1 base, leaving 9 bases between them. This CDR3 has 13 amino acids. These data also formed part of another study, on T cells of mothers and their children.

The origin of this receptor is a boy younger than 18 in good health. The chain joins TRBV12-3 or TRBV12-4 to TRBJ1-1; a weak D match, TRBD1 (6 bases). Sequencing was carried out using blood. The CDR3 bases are TGTGCCAGCAGACAGGGATCGAACACTGAAGCTTTCTTT. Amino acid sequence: CASRQGSNTEAFF.